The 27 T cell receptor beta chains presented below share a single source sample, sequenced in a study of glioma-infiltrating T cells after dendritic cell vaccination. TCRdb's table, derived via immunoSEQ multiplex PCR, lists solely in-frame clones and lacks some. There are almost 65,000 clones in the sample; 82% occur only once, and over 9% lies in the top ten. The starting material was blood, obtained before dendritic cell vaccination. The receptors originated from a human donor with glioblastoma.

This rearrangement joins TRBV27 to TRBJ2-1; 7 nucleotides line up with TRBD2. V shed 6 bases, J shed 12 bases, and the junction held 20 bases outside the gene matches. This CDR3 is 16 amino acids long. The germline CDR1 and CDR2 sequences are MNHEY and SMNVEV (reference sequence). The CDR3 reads CASSGTTGTAREGQFF. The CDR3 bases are TGTGCCAGCAGCGGTACAACCGGGACGGCTAGGGAGGGGCAGTTCTTC.

DNA for the CDR3: TGTGCCAGCAGCTTGGGCAGGGACTATGGCTACACCTTC. This encodes CASSLGRDYGYTF. The V and J genes are TRBV7-6 and TRBJ1-2; D possibly corresponds to TRBD1 (5 bases). Germline loops: CDR1 SGHVS, CDR2 FNYEAQ. The CDR3 runs to 13 residues. V was clipped by 3 bases and J by 3 bases, with 8 bases between them.

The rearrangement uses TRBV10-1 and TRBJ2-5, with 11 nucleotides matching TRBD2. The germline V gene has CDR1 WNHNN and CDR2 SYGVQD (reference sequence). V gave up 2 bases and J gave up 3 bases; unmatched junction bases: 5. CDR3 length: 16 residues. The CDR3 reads CASSERLAGNKETQYF. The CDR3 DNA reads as TGCGCCAGCAGTGAGCGACTAGCGGGGAACAAAGAGACCCAGTACTTC.

The CDR3 is CASSYRGGKNNEQFF. Here the CDR3 DNA reads TGTGCCAGCAGTTACCGGGGGGGCAAGAACAATGAGCAGTTCTTC. This chain joins TRBV6-5 and TRBJ2-1; 8 bases match TRBD2. The CDR3 sequence is 15 residues long. V lost 2 bases, J lost 5 bases, and 5 bases stayed unmatched. The germline CDR1 and CDR2 sequences are MNHEY and SVGAGI.

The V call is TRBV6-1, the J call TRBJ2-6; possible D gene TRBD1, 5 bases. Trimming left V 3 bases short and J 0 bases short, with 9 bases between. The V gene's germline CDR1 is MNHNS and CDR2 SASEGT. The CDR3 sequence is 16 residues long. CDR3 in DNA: TGTGCCAGCAGTGACGGACACCTCTCTGGGGCCAACGTCCTGACTTTC. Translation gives CASSDGHLSGANVLTF.

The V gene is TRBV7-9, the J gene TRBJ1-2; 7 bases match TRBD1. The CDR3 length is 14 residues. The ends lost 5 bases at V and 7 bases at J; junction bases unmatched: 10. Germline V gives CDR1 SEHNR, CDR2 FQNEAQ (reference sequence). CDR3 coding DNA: TGTGCCAGCAGCCAACAGGGGTTGCCCTCTGGCTACACCTTC. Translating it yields CASSQQGLPSGYTF.

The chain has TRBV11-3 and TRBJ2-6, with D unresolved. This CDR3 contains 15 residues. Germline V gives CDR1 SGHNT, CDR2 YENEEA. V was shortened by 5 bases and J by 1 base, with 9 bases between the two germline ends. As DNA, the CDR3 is TGTGCCAGCAGCCCAGGCCTATCTGGGGCCAACGTCCTGACTTTC. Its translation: CASSPGLSGANVLTF.

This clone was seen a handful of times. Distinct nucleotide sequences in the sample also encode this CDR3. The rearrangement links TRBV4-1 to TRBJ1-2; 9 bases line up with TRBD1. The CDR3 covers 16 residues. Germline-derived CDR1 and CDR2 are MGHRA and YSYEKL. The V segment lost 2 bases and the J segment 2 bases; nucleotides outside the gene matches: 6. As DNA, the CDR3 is TGCGCCAGCAGCCAACCGAGGGACAGGGTGAACTATGGCTACACCTTC. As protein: CASSQPRDRVNYGYTF.

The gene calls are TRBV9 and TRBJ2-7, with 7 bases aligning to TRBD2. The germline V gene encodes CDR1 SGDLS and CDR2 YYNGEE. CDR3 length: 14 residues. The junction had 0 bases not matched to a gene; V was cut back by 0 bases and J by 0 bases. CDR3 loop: CASSVASGSYEQYF. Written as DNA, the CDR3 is TGTGCCAGCAGCGTAGCTAGCGGCTCCTACGAGCAGTACTTC.

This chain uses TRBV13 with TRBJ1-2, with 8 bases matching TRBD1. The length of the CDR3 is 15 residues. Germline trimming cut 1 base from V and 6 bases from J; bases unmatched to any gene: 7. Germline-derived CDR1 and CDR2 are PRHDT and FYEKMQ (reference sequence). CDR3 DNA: TGTGCCAGCAGCTTAGTTGGGCAGGGGGCGCATGGCTACACCTTC. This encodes CASSLVGQGAHGYTF.

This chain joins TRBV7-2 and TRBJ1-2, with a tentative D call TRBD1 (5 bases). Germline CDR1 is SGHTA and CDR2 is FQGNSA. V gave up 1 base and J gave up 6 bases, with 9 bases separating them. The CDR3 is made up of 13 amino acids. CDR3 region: CASSLGGLDGYTF. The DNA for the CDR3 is TGTGCCAGCAGCTTAGGGGGACTGGATGGCTACACCTTC.

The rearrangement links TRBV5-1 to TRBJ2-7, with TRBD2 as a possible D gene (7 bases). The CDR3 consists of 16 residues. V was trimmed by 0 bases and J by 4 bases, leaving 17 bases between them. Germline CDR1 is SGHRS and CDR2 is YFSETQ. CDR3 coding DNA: TGCGCCAGCAGCTTGGTGGGGGGGGCTAGCGGATACGAGCAGTACTTC. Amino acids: CASSLVGGASGYEQYF.

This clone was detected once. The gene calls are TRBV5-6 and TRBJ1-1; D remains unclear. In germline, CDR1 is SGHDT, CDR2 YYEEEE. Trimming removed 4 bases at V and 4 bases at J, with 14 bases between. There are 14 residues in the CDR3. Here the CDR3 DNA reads TGTGCCAGCAGCCTATCCCGATACTTCACTGAAGCTTTCTTT. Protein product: CASSLSRYFTEAFF. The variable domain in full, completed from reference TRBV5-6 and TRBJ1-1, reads DAGVTQSPTHLIKTRGQQVTLRCSPKSGHDTVSWYQQALGQGPQFIFQYYEEEERQRGNFPDRFSGHQFPNYSSELNVNALLLGDSALYLCASSLSRYFTEAFFGQGTRLTVV.

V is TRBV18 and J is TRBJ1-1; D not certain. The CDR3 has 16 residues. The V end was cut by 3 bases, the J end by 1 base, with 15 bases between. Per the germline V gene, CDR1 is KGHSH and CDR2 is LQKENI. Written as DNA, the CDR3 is TGTGCCAGCTCACCGACTTCCTATCGTAAGAACACTGAAGCTTTCTTT. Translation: CASSPTSYRKNTEAFF.

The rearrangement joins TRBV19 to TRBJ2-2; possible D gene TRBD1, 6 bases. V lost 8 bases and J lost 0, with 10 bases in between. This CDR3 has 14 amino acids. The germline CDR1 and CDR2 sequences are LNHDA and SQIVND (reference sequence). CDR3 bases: TGTGCCAGTGAGTGGACAGCGAACACCGGGGAGCTGTTTTTT. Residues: CASEWTANTGELFF. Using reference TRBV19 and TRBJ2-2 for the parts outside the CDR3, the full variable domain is DGGITQSPKYLFRKEGQNVTLSCEQNLNHDAMYWYRQDPGQGLRLIYYSQIVNDFQKGDIAEGYSVSREKKESFPLTVTSAQKNPTAFYLCASEWTANTGELFFGEGSRLTVL.

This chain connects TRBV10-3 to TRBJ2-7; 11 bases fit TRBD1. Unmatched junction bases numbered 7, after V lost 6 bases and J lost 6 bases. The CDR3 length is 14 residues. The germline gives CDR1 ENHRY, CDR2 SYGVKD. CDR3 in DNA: TGTGCCATCAGGCAGGGACAGGGGGGGAGCGAGCAGTACTTC. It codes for CAIRQGQGGSEQYF.

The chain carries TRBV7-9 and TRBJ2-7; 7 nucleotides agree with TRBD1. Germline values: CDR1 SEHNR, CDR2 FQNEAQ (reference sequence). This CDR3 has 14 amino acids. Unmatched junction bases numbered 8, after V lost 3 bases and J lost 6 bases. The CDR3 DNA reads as TGTGCCAGCAGCTTCCGGGACAGTTCTCTCGAGCAGTACTTC. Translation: CASSFRDSSLEQYF.

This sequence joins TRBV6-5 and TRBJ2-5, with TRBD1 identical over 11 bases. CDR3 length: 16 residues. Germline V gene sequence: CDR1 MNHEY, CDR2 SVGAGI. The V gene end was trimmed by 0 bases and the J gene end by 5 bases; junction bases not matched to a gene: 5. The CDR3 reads CASSYSRTGGGETQYF. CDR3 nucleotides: TGTGCCAGCAGTTACTCACGGACAGGGGGCGGTGAGACCCAGTACTTC.

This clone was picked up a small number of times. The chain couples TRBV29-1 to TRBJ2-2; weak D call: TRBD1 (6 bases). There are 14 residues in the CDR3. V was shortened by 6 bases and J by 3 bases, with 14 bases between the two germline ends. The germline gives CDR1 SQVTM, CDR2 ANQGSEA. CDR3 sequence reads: CSVAEGGDTGELFF. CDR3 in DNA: TGCAGCGTGGCCGAAGGGGGTGACACCGGGGAGCTGTTTTTT.

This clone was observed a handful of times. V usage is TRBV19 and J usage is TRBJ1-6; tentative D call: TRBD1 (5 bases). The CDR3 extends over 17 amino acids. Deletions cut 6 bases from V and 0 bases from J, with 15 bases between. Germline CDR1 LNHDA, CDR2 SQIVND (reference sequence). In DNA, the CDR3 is TGTGCCAGTAGCCAGAGGGACGGGAGCTCCTATAATTCACCCCTCCACTTT. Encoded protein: CASSQRDGSSYNSPLHF.

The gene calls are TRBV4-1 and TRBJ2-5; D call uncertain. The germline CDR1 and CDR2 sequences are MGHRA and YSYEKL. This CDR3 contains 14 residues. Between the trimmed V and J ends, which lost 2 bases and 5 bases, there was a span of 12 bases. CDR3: CASSQFSFVETQYF. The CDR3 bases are TGCGCCAGCAGCCAATTCAGTTTTGTTGAGACCCAGTACTTC.

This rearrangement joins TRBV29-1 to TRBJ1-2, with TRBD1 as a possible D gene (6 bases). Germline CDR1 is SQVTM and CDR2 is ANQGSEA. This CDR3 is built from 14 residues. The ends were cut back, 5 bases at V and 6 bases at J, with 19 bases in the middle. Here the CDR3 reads CSVHSQGIGNGYTF. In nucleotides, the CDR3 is TGCAGCGTTCATTCACAGGGTATAGGAAATGGCTACACCTTC.

The CDR3 nucleotides are TGTGCCAGCTCCGACAGGGACCAAGGCGAGCAGTACTTC. It yields the protein CASSDRDQGEQYF. The chain joins TRBV19 to TRBJ2-7; 7 bases are shared with TRBD1. Germline values: CDR1 LNHDA, CDR2 SQIVND (reference sequence). The V gene end was trimmed by 9 bases and the J gene end by 6 bases; junction bases not matched to a gene: 11. This CDR3 is built from 13 residues.

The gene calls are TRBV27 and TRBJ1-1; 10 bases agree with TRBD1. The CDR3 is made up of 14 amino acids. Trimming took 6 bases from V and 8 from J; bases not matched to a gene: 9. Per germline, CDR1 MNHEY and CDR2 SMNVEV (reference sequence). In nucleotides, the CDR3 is TGTGCCAGCAGCCGACAGGGGGCAGTGGGGGAAGCTTTCTTT. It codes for CASSRQGAVGEAFF.

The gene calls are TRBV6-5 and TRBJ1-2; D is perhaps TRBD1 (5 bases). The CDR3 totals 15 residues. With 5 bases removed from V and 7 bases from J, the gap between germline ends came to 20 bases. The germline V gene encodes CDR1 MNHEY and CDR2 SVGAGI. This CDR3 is CASSPKVDRLSGYTF. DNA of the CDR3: TGTGCCAGCAGTCCTAAAGTAGACAGACTCTCTGGCTACACCTTC.

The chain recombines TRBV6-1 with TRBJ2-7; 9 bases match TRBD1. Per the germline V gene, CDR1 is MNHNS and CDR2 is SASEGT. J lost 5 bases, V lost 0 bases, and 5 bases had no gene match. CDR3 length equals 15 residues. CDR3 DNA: TGTGCCAGCAGTGAAGCGCTCGGGACAGGGAACGAGCAGTACTTC. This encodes CASSEALGTGNEQYF.

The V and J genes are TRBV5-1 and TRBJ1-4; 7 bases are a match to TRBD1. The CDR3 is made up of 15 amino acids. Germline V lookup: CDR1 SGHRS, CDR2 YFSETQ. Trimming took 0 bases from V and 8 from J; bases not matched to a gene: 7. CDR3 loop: CASSLDGTALEKLFF. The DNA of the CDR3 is TGCGCCAGCAGCTTGGACGGGACAGCTTTAGAAAAACTGTTTTTT.